This paragraph reports one TCR beta chain. The antigen is undetermined. These data come from a study of T cell responses to AZD1222 COVID-19 vaccine. Study results and limitations: With dominance at 160-218 and 743-854, vaccine-associated CD4 TCRs spanned spike.

The data were produced by immunoSEQ multiplex PCR, yet TCRdb's version contains in-frame clones alone and is incomplete. This sample has tens of thousands of clones, with about 90% found just once. Between the trimmed V and J ends, which lost 7 bases and 2 bases, there was a span of 11 bases. The CDR3 consists of 13 residues. CDR1 SQVTM and CDR2 ANQGSEA come from the germline V gene. This TCR came from an adult in good health. J is TRBJ2-2 and V is TRBV29-1; TRBD1 is a possible D gene (6 bases). The sample consisted of peripheral blood, taken on day 0 of MenACWY control vaccination. As DNA, the CDR3 is TGCAGCGGGGCCGGGACAAACACCGGGGAGCTGTTTTTT. Protein: CSGAGTNTGELFF.